These 19 T cell receptor beta chains came from one sample sequenced in a study of blood T cell repertoires in COVID-19. Libraries were prepared by immunoSEQ multiplex PCR; TCRdb keeps only in-frame clonotypes and omits some of them. The sample includes about 270,000 clones, more than 80% of them seen just once. Sequencing was performed on PBMCs or T cells enriched from blood (not recorded which). The receptors were sampled from a woman younger than 30 who had recovered from COVID-19.

The V gene is TRBV30, the J gene TRBJ1-1; no definite D call. This CDR3 has 11 amino acids. Germline-derived CDR1 and CDR2 are GTSNPN and SVGIG (reference sequence). CDR3 residues: CAGGSGTEAFF. CDR3 bases: TGTGCTGGCGGGTCGGGGACTGAAGCTTTCTTT. Based on the CDR3 plus reference TRBV30 and TRBJ1-1, the full variable domain is SQTIHQWPATLVQPVGSPLSLECTVEGTSNPNLYWYRQAAGRGLQLLFYSVGIGQISSEVPQNLSASRPQDRQFILSSKKLLLSDSGFYLCAGGSGTEAFFGQGTRLTVV.

CDR3 sequence: CASSTASELPYF. CDR3 coding DNA: TGCGCCAGCAGTACGGCTAGCGAGCTACCTTACTTC. The gene calls are TRBV10-1 and TRBJ2-5; D may be TRBD2 (6 bases). The CDR3 extends over 12 amino acids. Germline V gives CDR1 WNHNN, CDR2 SYGVQD (reference sequence). Trimming removed 5 bases from V and 14 bases from J, with 18 bases in between.

The chain has TRBV7-9 and TRBJ2-3; 8 bases fit TRBD1. This CDR3 is 16 amino acids long. Germline loops: CDR1 SEHNR, CDR2 FQNEAQ (reference sequence). The V segment lost 5 bases and the J segment 3 bases; nucleotides outside the gene matches: 10. CDR3 DNA sequence: TGTGCCAGCAGCCACGGACAGGGCCAAGGGACAGATACGCAGTATTTT. It codes for CASSHGQGQGTDTQYF.

This clone appeared once. The rearrangement joins TRBV9 to TRBJ2-1, with 10 bases lining up with TRBD2. The CDR3 is made up of 16 amino acids. J gave up 4 bases and V 3 bases, and 7 bases lay outside the gene matches. The V gene's germline CDR1 is SGDLS and CDR2 YYNGEE. The CDR3 sequence is CASSGLAGPEYNEQFF. In DNA form, the CDR3 reads TGTGCCAGCAGCGGACTAGCGGGTCCGGAGTACAATGAGCAGTTCTTC.

The rearrangement links TRBV7-3 to TRBJ2-1, with 9 bases matching TRBD1. The V segment lost 5 bases and the J segment 9 bases; nucleotides outside the gene matches: 11. The germline V gene encodes CDR1 SGHTA and CDR2 FQGTGA. This CDR3 region has 15 residues. The CDR3 protein is CASSVGIGTGSEQFF. CDR3 in DNA: TGTGCCAGCAGCGTCGGCATAGGGACAGGGTCTGAGCAGTTCTTC.

The rearrangement joins TRBV27 to TRBJ2-7; no definite D call. The CDR3 extends over 14 amino acids. Per germline, CDR1 MNHEY and CDR2 SMNVEV (reference sequence). The germline V and J ends were trimmed by 7 bases and 1 base, with 14 bases remaining between them. Here the CDR3 reads CASNPSRLSYEQYF. The CDR3 DNA reads TGTGCCAGCAACCCCTCCCGGTTGTCCTACGAGCAGTACTTC.

The rearrangement uses TRBV15 and TRBJ2-7; 9 nucleotides align to TRBD1. Trimming at V came to 5 bases and at J to 7 bases, leaving 15 bases not matched to a gene. The CDR3 sequence is 16 residues long. CDR1 is LNHNV, CDR2 YYDKDF, per germline (reference sequence). The CDR3 loop is CATSGRQGVKLGEQYF. The CDR3 nucleotides read TGTGCCACCAGCGGCAGACAGGGGGTGAAACTGGGGGAGCAGTACTTC. Together with reference TRBV15 and TRBJ2-7, the CDR3 gives the full variable domain: DAMVIQNPRYQVTQFGKPVTLSCSQTLNHNVMYWYQQKSSQAPKLLFHYYDKDFNNEADTPDNFQSRRPNTSFCFLDIRSPGLGDTAMYLCATSGRQGVKLGEQYFGPGTRLTVT.

The genes are TRBV7-2 and TRBJ2-7; D perhaps matches TRBD2 (5 bases). CDR1 and CDR2 (germline): SGHTA, FQGNSA. V lost 3 bases to trimming and J lost 6 bases, with 15 bases between them. The CDR3 loop spans 14 amino acids. The CDR3, as DNA: TGTGCCAGCAGCTTTTTCGGACTGCTGGGCGAGCAGTACTTC. It codes for CASSFFGLLGEQYF.

This clone is a singleton in its sample. The chain joins TRBV21-1 to TRBJ1-3. TRBV21-1 constitutes a pseudogene. There are 16 residues in the CDR3. In DNA form, the CDR3 reads TGTGCCAGCAGCAATTTGGCGGGACCCTCTGGAAACACCATATATTTT. It codes for CASSNLAGPSGNTIYF.

The chain couples TRBV5-1 to TRBJ2-5, with TRBD2 matching over 15 bases. The junction had 6 bases not matched to a gene; V was cut back by 4 bases and J by 5 bases. Germline V gene lookup returns CDR1 SGHRS and CDR2 YFSETQ. This CDR3 contains 16 residues. Here the CDR3 reads CASSIGTSGGSETQYF. In nucleotides, the CDR3 is TGCGCCAGCAGCATAGGGACTAGCGGGGGGAGTGAGACCCAGTACTTC.

The rearrangement links TRBV29-1 to TRBJ1-1; D is perhaps TRBD1 (6 bases). This CDR3 comprises 13 residues. Germline V gene lookup returns CDR1 SQVTM and CDR2 ANQGSEA. V was clipped by 4 bases and J by 0 bases, with 9 bases between them. The CDR3 DNA follows: TGCAGCGTTGGAGGACAGCTGAACACTGAAGCTTTCTTT. Its protein is CSVGGQLNTEAFF.

The chain joins TRBV10-3 to TRBJ1-1, with D uncertain. CDR3 length: 13 amino acids. The V end was cut by 10 bases, the J end by 1 base, with 13 bases between. From germline, CDR1 is ENHRY and CDR2 SYGVKD. The CDR3 nucleotides read TGTGCCACCGAGAGCCTACCGAACACTGAAGCTTTCTTT. Its protein is CATESLPNTEAFF.

The V and J genes are TRBV5-8 and TRBJ2-7, with D possibly matching TRBD2 (7 bases). The germline V and J ends were trimmed by 1 base and 3 bases, with 8 bases remaining between them. CDR3 length equals 13 residues. Germline CDR1 is SGHTS and CDR2 is YDEGEE. The CDR3 is CASSLRGGYEQYF. As DNA, the CDR3 is TGTGCCAGCAGCTTGAGGGGGGGCTACGAGCAGTACTTC.

The chain recombines TRBV29-1 with TRBJ1-5; D uncertain. The germline gives CDR1 SQVTM, CDR2 ANQGSEA. This CDR3 spans 14 amino acids. The V end lost 4 bases, the J end lost 5 bases, and 15 bases lay between the germline ends. Here the CDR3 DNA reads TGCAGCGTTGGGGATGGACTTGTCGATCAGCCCCAGCATTTT. This translates into CSVGDGLVDQPQHF.

This clone has only a few counts. V and J are TRBV27 and TRBJ1-4, with 9 bases identical to TRBD1. The CDR3 has 18 amino acids. Germline-derived CDR1 and CDR2 are MNHEY and SMNVEV (reference sequence). V shed 5 bases and J 4 bases; nucleotides not matched to a gene: 14. The CDR3 protein is CASSQTGGRSWYNEKLFF. The CDR3 region has the DNA TGTGCCAGCAGTCAAACAGGGGGCAGGAGTTGGTATAATGAAAAACTGTTTTTT.

V usage is TRBV1 and J usage is TRBJ2-7; the table's D gene call, TRBD2, was not cross checked with the DNA. TRBV1 is a documented pseudogene. This CDR3 contains 19 residues. Here the CDR3 reads CTSSQAPGLAGVRSYEQYF. CDR3 DNA: TGCACCAGCAGCCAAGCACCGGGACTAGCGGGGGTTCGCTCCTACGAGCAGTACTTC.

The V call is TRBV19, the J call TRBJ2-1; D is unresolved. The CDR3 totals 14 residues. The germline V and J ends were trimmed by 3 bases and 6 bases, with 12 bases remaining between them. Germline V gene lookup returns CDR1 LNHDA and CDR2 SQIVND (reference sequence). DNA for the CDR3: TGTGCCAGTAGTATGTATTACAGTGGCAATGAGCAGTTCTTC. Encoded protein: CASSMYYSGNEQFF.

The rearrangement joins TRBV9 to TRBJ1-4; 7 bases line up with TRBD1. The CDR3 totals 15 residues. V lost 2 bases and J lost 7; bases outside the gene matches: 8. Germline V lookup: CDR1 SGDLS, CDR2 YYNGEE. The CDR3 sequence is CASSVTGEVSEKLFF. For the CDR3, the DNA is TGTGCCAGCAGCGTTACAGGGGAAGTGAGTGAAAAACTGTTTTTT.

V usage is TRBV4-1 and J usage is TRBJ1-3; D is undetermined. Trimming pared 0 bases from V and 1 base from J, leaving 7 bases between. CDR1 and CDR2 from the germline V gene are MGHRA and YSYEKL. The length of the CDR3 is 15 residues. The CDR3 DNA follows: TGCGCCAGCAGCCAAGAATCCGGTTCTGGAAACACCATATATTTT. It specifies CASSQESGSGNTIYF.